The 19 T cell receptor beta chains below come from one sample, sequenced in a study of beta chain features in type 1 diabetes. Whole-study results and caveats: There was a moderate but significant shortening of TCRB CDR3s in all four CD4+ subsets of Type 1 diabetes patients.

For these TCRs, the target antigens are not known. The sequenced template was cDNA made from the entire isolated RNA. The repertoire was sequenced with immunoSEQ multiplex PCR; TCRdb's copy has only in-frame clones and lacks some. This table has over 55,000 clones, 50% to 55% appearing once. The sample taken for sequencing was Tregs from blood. Receptor source: a woman aged 40 to 49 with type 1 diabetes.

The chain joins TRBV10-3 to TRBJ1-1; D gene unclear. V was pared by 4 bases and J by 5 bases, with 8 bases between. From germline, CDR1 is ENHRY and CDR2 SYGVKD. The CDR3 contains 12 residues. As DNA, the CDR3 is TGTGCCATCAGTGGGGCGAGAACTGAAGCTTTCTTT. It yields the protein CAISGARTEAFF.

The V gene is TRBV11-2, the J gene TRBJ2-7, with a possible D match to TRBD2 (5 bases). The CDR3 loop spans 15 amino acids. V gave up 1 base and J gave up 3 bases, with 13 bases separating them. Germline values: CDR1 SGHAT, CDR2 FQNNGV. Written as DNA, the CDR3 is TGTGCCAGCAGCTTAGCGGTCGGGATCTTCTACGAGCAGTACTTC. Protein product: CASSLAVGIFYEQYF.

This clone was observed a few times. This sequence joins TRBV2 and TRBJ2-1; 11 bases fit TRBD2. The CDR3 contains 15 residues. Looked up from germline, CDR1 is SNHLY and CDR2 is FYNNEI. V lost 6 bases to trimming and J lost 4 bases; unmatched junction nucleotides: 5. The CDR3: CASRLAGGPYNEQFF. The DNA for the CDR3 is TGTGCCAGCAGGCTAGCGGGGGGTCCATACAATGAGCAGTTCTTC.

The chain is built from TRBV6-1 and TRBJ1-1; weak D call: TRBD1 (6 bases). The CDR3 contains 14 residues. V lost 2 bases, J lost 0 bases, and 7 bases lay in between. Per the germline V gene, CDR1 is MNHNS and CDR2 is SASEGT. As DNA, the CDR3 is TGTGCCAGCAGTGAACAGGGGCTGAACACTGAAGCTTTCTTT. Translated, it gives CASSEQGLNTEAFF.

Only a few counts were recorded for this clone. The chain uses TRBV6-5 and TRBJ2-7; 9 bases map to TRBD1. V trimming: 4 bases; J trimming: 6 bases; junction bases outside the gene matches: 13. This CDR3 is built from 16 residues. Germline values: CDR1 MNHEY, CDR2 SVGAGI. CDR3 region: CASSSLPGTGPPEQYF. CDR3 in DNA: TGTGCCAGCAGTTCTCTTCCCGGGACAGGGCCCCCCGAGCAGTACTTC.

The chain combines TRBV25-1 with TRBJ2-7; 9 nucleotides line up with TRBD2. The V segment lost 7 bases and the J segment 2 bases; nucleotides outside the gene matches: 9. The germline V gene encodes CDR1 MGHDK and CDR2 SYGVNS. The CDR3 extends over 15 amino acids. The CDR3: CASTDSGGSAYEQYF. DNA for the CDR3: TGTGCCAGCACCGACAGCGGGGGGTCCGCCTACGAGCAGTACTTC.

This clone was seen only a few times. The chain uses TRBV30 and TRBJ2-1; D is possibly TRBD2 (5 bases). The germline V and J ends were trimmed by 5 bases and 7 bases, with 12 bases remaining between them. The CDR3 runs to 12 residues. The V gene's germline CDR1 is GTSNPN and CDR2 SVGIG (reference sequence). The CDR3 DNA reads TGTGCCTGGGGGAGACTTCTTAATGAGCAGTTCTTC. The encoded protein is CAWGRLLNEQFF.

The chain couples TRBV4-2 to TRBJ2-3; D gene ambiguous. CDR1 and CDR2 (germline): LGHNA, YNFKEQ. Between the trimmed V and J ends, which lost 1 base and 5 bases, there was a span of 10 bases. The CDR3 runs to 14 residues. The CDR3 sequence: CASSQVPSRDTQYF. CDR3 in DNA: TGTGCCAGCAGCCAAGTCCCCTCGAGAGATACGCAGTATTTT.

The chain employs TRBV7-9 and TRBJ2-2; D is unclear. CDR1 is SEHNR and CDR2 is FQNEAQ in the germline V gene (reference sequence). The CDR3 extends over 15 amino acids. The V end was cut by 2 bases, the J end by 1 base, with 8 bases between. CDR3 in amino acids: CASSLFVLNTGELFF. CDR3 DNA: TGTGCCAGCAGCTTATTCGTTTTGAACACCGGGGAGCTGTTTTTT.

In its sample, this clone was seen a few times. The V and J genes are TRBV7-9 and TRBJ2-1; 13 positions match TRBD2. This CDR3 region has 17 residues. Germline V CDR1 and CDR2: SEHNR, FQNEAQ (reference sequence). Trimming cost V 3 bases and J 7 bases; bases outside gene matches: 9. The CDR3 reads CASSFVYTSGRDNEQFF. For the CDR3, the DNA is TGTGCCAGCAGCTTCGTTTATACTAGCGGGAGGGATAATGAGCAGTTCTTC.

The chain's CDR3 is CASSKLAGASGTQYF. The CDR3 DNA sequence: TGTGCCAGTAGTAAACTAGCGGGGGCCTCCGGTACGCAGTATTTT. The chain recombines TRBV19 with TRBJ2-3; 11 nucleotides line up with TRBD2. Germline CDR1 and CDR2: LNHDA and SQIVND (reference sequence). This CDR3 spans 15 amino acids. Trimming at V came to 4 bases and at J to 8 bases, leaving 8 bases not matched to a gene.

This chain joins TRBV5-6 and TRBJ1-2; perhaps TRBD1 as D (6 bases). V dropped 3 bases and J dropped 3 bases, with 9 bases sitting between them. This CDR3 region has 13 residues. Germline assignment: CDR1 SGHDT and CDR2 YYEEEE. CDR3 nucleotides: TGTGCCAGCAGCTGGGACAATTACTATGGCTACACCTTC. Translated: CASSWDNYYGYTF.

The genes are TRBV6-5 and TRBJ1-1; D perhaps matches TRBD1 (5 bases). CDR3 length: 13 amino acids. V lost 6 bases, J lost 5 bases, and 13 bases lay in between. CDR1 and CDR2 from the germline V gene are MNHEY and SVGAGI. This CDR3 is CASSSPHRTEAFF. The CDR3 bases are TGTGCCAGCAGCTCACCCCACAGGACTGAAGCTTTCTTT.

J is TRBJ2-3 and V is TRBV4-1; 10 positions agree with TRBD2. V lost 4 bases, J lost 5 bases, and 15 bases stayed unmatched. The CDR3 loop spans 18 amino acids. The germline V gene encodes CDR1 MGHRA and CDR2 YSYEKL. The CDR3 is CASSPPPGLALREDTQYF. The CDR3 nucleotides read TGCGCCAGCAGCCCCCCGCCGGGACTAGCGCTTCGGGAAGATACGCAGTATTTT.

J is TRBJ2-2 and V is TRBV28, with 8 bases matching TRBD1. V lost 5 bases to trimming and J lost 2 bases; unmatched junction nucleotides: 10. The CDR3 contains 17 residues. Germline CDR1 MDHEN, CDR2 SYDVKM. CDR3 sequence: CASSPPPGTGNTGELFF. CDR3 in DNA: TGTGCCAGCAGTCCCCCTCCGGGGACAGGCAACACCGGGGAGCTGTTTTTT. The complete variable domain, with remaining parts taken from reference TRBV28 and TRBJ2-2, reads DVKVTQSSRYLVKRTGEKVFLECVQDMDHENMFWYRQDPGLGLRLIYFSYDVKMKEKGDIPEGYSVSREKKERFSLILESASTNQTSMYLCASSPPPGTGNTGELFFGEGSRLTVL.

A few counts support this clone. CDR3 loop: CASSFGGNTEAFF. The CDR3, as DNA: TGTGCCAGCAGCTTCGGGGGGAACACTGAAGCTTTCTTT. This sequence joins TRBV7-2 and TRBJ1-1, with a weak D call TRBD1 (5 bases). The CDR3 sequence is 13 residues long. Trimming left V 3 bases short and J 1 base short, with 6 bases between. Germline-derived CDR1 and CDR2 are SGHTA and FQGNSA.

This chain links TRBV7-2 with TRBJ1-2; 7 bases match TRBD1. Germline CDR1 and CDR2: SGHTA and FQGNSA. The CDR3 spans 13 residues. The J segment lost 3 bases and the V segment lost 3 bases, leaving 1 base of the junction unmatched. Written as DNA, the CDR3 is TGTGCCAGCAGCTTCGGACAGGACTATGGCTACACCTTC. It codes for CASSFGQDYGYTF.

This clone was seen a few times. CDR3 residues: CASSLAQMNTGELFF. The CDR3 region has the DNA TGTGCCAGCAGCTTAGCTCAGATGAACACCGGGGAGCTGTTTTTT. The chain employs TRBV7-2 and TRBJ2-2; unclear D gene. V lost 0 bases and J lost 1, with 6 bases in between. CDR1 is SGHTA, CDR2 FQGNSA, per germline. The CDR3 runs to 15 residues. Full variable domain (missing parts from reference TRBV7-2 and TRBJ2-2): GAGVSQSPSNKVTEKGKDVELRCDPISGHTALYWYRQSLGQGLEFLIYFQGNSAPDKSGLPSDRFSAERTGGSVSTLTIQRTQQEDSAVYLCASSLAQMNTGELFFGEGSRLTVL.

This clone was detected only a few times. Here the CDR3 reads CASSLRQSDQPQHF. The CDR3 DNA is TGTGCCAGCAGCTTACGACAGAGCGATCAGCCCCAGCATTTT. J is TRBJ1-5 and V is TRBV7-2; D perhaps matches TRBD1 (5 bases). Trimming shortened V by 2 bases and J by 5 bases, and 10 bases separated the two germline ends. The CDR3 runs 14 residues. CDR1 and CDR2 from the germline V gene are SGHTA and FQGNSA. Combining the CDR3 with reference TRBV7-2 and TRBJ1-5 gives the whole variable domain GAGVSQSPSNKVTEKGKDVELRCDPISGHTALYWYRQSLGQGLEFLIYFQGNSAPDKSGLPSDRFSAERTGGSVSTLTIQRTQQEDSAVYLCASSLRQSDQPQHFGDGTRLSIL.